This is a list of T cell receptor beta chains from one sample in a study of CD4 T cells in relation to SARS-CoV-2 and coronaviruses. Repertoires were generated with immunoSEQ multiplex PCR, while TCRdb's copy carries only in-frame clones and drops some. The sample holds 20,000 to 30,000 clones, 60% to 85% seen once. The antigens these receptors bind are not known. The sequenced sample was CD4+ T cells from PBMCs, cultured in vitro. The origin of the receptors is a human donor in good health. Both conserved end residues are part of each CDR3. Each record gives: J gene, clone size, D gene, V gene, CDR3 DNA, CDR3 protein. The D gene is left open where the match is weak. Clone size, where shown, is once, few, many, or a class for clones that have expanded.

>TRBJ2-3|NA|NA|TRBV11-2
TGTGCCAGCAGCCGACTCGGGTCAGCGAGAACAGATACGCAGTATTTT
CASSRLGSARTDTQYF
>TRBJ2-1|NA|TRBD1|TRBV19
TGTGCCAGTAGTACAGGGGGCAATGAGCAGTTCTTC
CASSTGGNEQFF
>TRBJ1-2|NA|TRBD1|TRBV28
TGTGCCAGCAGCCCAACCAGGGGGCTACCTACGGTTAACTATGGCTACACCTTC
CASSPTRGLPTVNYGYTF
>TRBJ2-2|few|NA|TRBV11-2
TGTGCCAGCAGCTTCTCTAGCTGGAACACCGGGGAGCTGTTTTTT
CASSFSSWNTGELFF
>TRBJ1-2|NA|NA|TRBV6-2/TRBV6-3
TGTGCCAGCAGTTACTCCTGGGGGACCGGCTATGGCTACACCTTC
CASSYSWGTGYGYTF
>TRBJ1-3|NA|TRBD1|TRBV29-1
TGCAGCTTCCGGGACAGTGTATACTCTGGAAACACCATATATTTT
CSFRDSVYSGNTIYF
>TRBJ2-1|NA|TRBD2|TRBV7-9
TGTGCCAGCAGCCAAGCCGGACTAGAGAACAATGAGCAGTTCTTC
CASSQAGLENNEQFF
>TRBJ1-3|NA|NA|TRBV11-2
TGTGCCAGCAGCCCGCTGCCGGCAAACGGAAACACCATATATTTT
CASSPLPANGNTIYF
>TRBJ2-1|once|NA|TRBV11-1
TGTGCCAGCAGCTTAATAAGGTCGGGGGAGCAGTTCTTC
CASSLIRSGEQFF
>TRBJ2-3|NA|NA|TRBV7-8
TGTGCCAGCAGCTTAGCGCCGCAGGGGCTAGATACGCAGTATTTT
CASSLAPQGLDTQYF
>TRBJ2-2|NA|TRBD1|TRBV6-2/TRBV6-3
TGTGCCAGCAGTCCCGACAGGGGCACCGGGGAGCTGTTTTTT
CASSPDRGTGELFF
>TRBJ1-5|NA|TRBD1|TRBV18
TGTGCCAGCTCACCCGGGACAGGGGGTTTTCAGCCCCAGCATTTT
CASSPGTGGFQPQHF
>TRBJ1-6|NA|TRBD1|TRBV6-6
TGTGCCAGCAGCCCGAGGACAGGGGGCTATTCACCCCTCCACTTT
CASSPRTGGYSPLHF
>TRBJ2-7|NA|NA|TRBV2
TGTGCCAGCAGGGGGGACGGTATCTACGAGCAGTACTTC
CASRGDGIYEQYF
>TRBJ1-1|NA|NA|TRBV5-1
TGCGCCAGCAGCCGCGACGGGGTAACTGAAGCTTTCTTT
CASSRDGVTEAFF
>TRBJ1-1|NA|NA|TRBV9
TGTGCCAGCAGCCCCCAAAGGGTGAACACTGAAGCTTTCTTT
CASSPQRVNTEAFF
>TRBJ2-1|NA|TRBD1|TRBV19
TGTGCCAGTAGAGAATCCGGGACAGGGGGATACAATGAGCAGTTCTTC
CASRESGTGGYNEQFF
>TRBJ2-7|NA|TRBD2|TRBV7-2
TGTGCCAGCAGCTTTTTAGCGGGGCGGGAGTACGAGCAGTACTTC
CASSFLAGREYEQYF
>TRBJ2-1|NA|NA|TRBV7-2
TGTGCCAGCAGCTGGGACAAAAACAATGAGCAGTTCTTC
CASSWDKNNEQFF
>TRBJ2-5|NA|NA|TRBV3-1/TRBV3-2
TGTGCCAGCAGCCAACGTGGGACAGAGACCCAGTACTTC
CASSQRGTETQYF
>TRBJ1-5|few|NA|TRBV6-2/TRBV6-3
TGTGCCAGCAGTTACACCGGGAGCAATCAGCCCCAGCATTTT
CASSYTGSNQPQHF
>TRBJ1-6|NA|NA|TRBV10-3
TGTGCCATCAGTGAAACTGAACCCTATTCACCCCTCCACTTT
CAISETEPYSPLHF
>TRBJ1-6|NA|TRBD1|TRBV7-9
TGTGCCAGCAGGGATGGACAGGGTTTAAACTCACCCCTCCACTTT
CASRDGQGLNSPLHF
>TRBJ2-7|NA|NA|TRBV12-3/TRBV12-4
TGTGCCAGCAGTTTCGCGGGTTACGAGCAGTACTTC
CASSFAGYEQYF
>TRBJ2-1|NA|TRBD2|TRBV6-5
TGTGCCAGCTTGGATCTAGCGGGAGGAAACAATGAGCAGTTCTTC
CASLDLAGGNNEQFF
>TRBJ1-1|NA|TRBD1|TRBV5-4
TGTGCCAGCAGCACCTACCGACAGGGAGCGAACACTGAAGCTTTCTTT
CASSTYRQGANTEAFF
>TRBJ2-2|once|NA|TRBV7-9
TGTGCCAGCAGCTTGGCATGGGGCACCGGGGAGCTGTTTTTT
CASSLAWGTGELFF
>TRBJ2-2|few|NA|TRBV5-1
TGCGCCAGCAGCTTTGGGGGGAACACCGGGGAGCTGTTTTTT
CASSFGGNTGELFF
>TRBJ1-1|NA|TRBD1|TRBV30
TGTGCCTGGACCGGGACAGGGTTCTCGAGGGGCACTGAAGCTTTCTTT
CAWTGTGFSRGTEAFF
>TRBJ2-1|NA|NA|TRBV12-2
TGTGCAAGTCGCTTAGCGCTGGGGGAAGCGGGAGGCCCCTACAATGAGCAGTTCTTC
CASRLALGEAGGPYNEQFF
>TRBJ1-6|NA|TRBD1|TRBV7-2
TGTGCCAGCAGCTTGGACAGGGGGACAAATTCACCCCTCCACTTT
CASSLDRGTNSPLHF
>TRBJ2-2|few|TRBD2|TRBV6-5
TGTGCCAGCACTACTAGCGGTGTAAACACCGGGGAGCTGTTTTTT
CASTTSGVNTGELFF
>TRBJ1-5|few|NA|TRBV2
TGTGCCAGCAGTGTCTCGCCCACGTCGAGGGAGTATCAGCCCCAGCATTTT
CASSVSPTSREYQPQHF
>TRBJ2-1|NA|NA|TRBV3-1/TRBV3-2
TGTGCCAGCAGCCCATGGGATTTAGACAATGAGCAGTTCTTC
CASSPWDLDNEQFF
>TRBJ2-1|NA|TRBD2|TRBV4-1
TGCGCCAGCAGCCAAGGGATCCAGCGGGAGGCCCGTGAGCAGTTCTTC
CASSQGIQREAREQFF
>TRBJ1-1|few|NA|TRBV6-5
TGTGCCAGCAGTTACGGACTGATGAACACTGAAGCTTTCTTT
CASSYGLMNTEAFF
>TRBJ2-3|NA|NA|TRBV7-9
TGTGCCAGCAGCTTAGAATCAGATACGCAGTATTTT
CASSLESDTQYF
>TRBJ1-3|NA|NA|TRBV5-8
TGTGCCAGCAGCGGGACCTCTGGAAACACCATATATTTT
CASSGTSGNTIYF
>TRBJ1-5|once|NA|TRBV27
TGTGCCAGCAGTTTATACCATAGCAATCAGCCCCAGCATTTT
CASSLYHSNQPQHF
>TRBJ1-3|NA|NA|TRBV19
TGTGCCAGTAGTATCGAGGGTGCCTCTGGAAACACCATATATTTT
CASSIEGASGNTIYF
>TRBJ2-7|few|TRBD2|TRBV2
TGTGCCAGCAGAGGGACTAGCGGATTCTCTGGCTCCTACGAGCAGTACTTC
CASRGTSGFSGSYEQYF
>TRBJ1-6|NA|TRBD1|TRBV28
TGTGCCAGCAGTTTCCCAGGGGGGATCGGTTCACCCCTCCACTTT
CASSFPGGIGSPLHF
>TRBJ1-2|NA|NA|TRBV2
TGTGCCAGCAGTTCAACAAAAGCTAACTATGGCTACACCTTC
CASSSTKANYGYTF
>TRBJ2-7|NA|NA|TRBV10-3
TGTGCCATCAGAACTACCTCTGATTTCACCTACGAGCAGTACTTC
CAIRTTSDFTYEQYF
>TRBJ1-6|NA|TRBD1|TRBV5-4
TGTGCCAGCAGTGGCGGGGACAGGGGGCATAATTCACCCCTCCACTTT
CASSGGDRGHNSPLHF
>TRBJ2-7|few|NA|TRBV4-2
TGTGCCAGCAGCCAAGGACGGAGGGACGAGCAGTACTTC
CASSQGRRDEQYF
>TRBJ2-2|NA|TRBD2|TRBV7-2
TGTGCCAGCAGGCGGACTGGGGGGGGGACCGGGGAGCTGTTTTTT
CASRRTGGGTGELFF
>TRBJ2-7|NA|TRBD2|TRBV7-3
TGTGCCAGCAGCCCAATAGCGGGAGGGGCTTACGAGCAGTACTTC
CASSPIAGGAYEQYF
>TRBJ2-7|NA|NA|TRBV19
TGTGCCAGTAGTATCCGGGACGGCCCCTACGAGCAGTACTTC
CASSIRDGPYEQYF